This T cell receptor beta chain was recorded in a study of blood T cells in healthy people across ages. Together with a sample-barcoded 5' primer, a J-beta primer mix was included in a second PCR lasting about 7 to 12 cycles. Using its own MiXCR run on the 5' RACE reads, TCRdb lists one record per CDR3 protein. The profile shows some 800,000 distinct CDR3 sequences, 20% to 25% of them singletons. Researchers isolated at least 6.5 million PBMCs per sample. Total RNA, at least 5.5 micrograms per sample, was extracted from PBMCs. Remarks on this clonotype: Mismatch with germline at one junction end may stem from a read error.

Germline CDR1 reads MDHEN; CDR2 reads SYDVKM. This CDR3 has 14 amino acids. This same sample was also part of a study on T cells of mothers and their children.

Sequenced: blood. The chain combines TRBV28 with TRBJ2-3, with a possible D match to TRBD2 (6 bases). The sequence came from a boy younger than 18 in good health. CDR3 sequence: CASTTSGVGNTQYF. CDR3 sequence (DNA): TGTGCCAGCACCACCTCGGGAGTCGGAAATACACAGTATTTT.